This TCR beta chain was captured in a study of neurological immune-mediated disorders. The CDR3 sequence is 11 residues long. Germline loops: CDR1 SGHTA, CDR2 FQGNSA. The ends were cut back, 3 bases at V and 8 bases at J, with 5 bases in the middle. cDNA was made by 5'RACE with 10-nucleotide random UMIs. TCRdb analysed the 5' RACE reads with MiXCR anew, one entry per CDR3 protein. The data hold just under 40,000 distinct CDR3 sequences, with around 7.2% observed a single time. This clonotype was seen many times. The sample comprised CD4+ T cells from blood. The chain has TRBV7-2 and TRBJ2-1; no firm D call. The TCR sequence derives from a man over 45 in good health. As DNA, the CDR3 is TGTGCCAGCAGCTTGTTCGATGAGCAGTTCTTC. Translation gives CASSLFDEQFF.